This T cell receptor beta chain was retrieved from a study of T cells in Graves' hyperthyroidism and ophthalmopathy. Whole-study context: Blood from the periphery was taken at initial diagnosis, before any treatment.

With regard to this clonotype: Its antigen remains unidentified.

General study points: Model-based prediction identified ophthalmopathy a median around 6.5 months prior to its onset. Stable hyperthyroidism was told apart from ophthalmopathy by a model built on 13 V-J features.

V was trimmed by 4 bases and J by 0 bases, leaving 15 bases between them. CDR3 size: 16 residues. Germline values: CDR1 LNHNV, CDR2 YYDKDF (reference sequence). Amplified TCR beta CDR3 regions derived from RNA transcripts. TCR CDR3 underwent first-round RT-PCR with the HTBI primer set. TCRdb recomputed calls from the multiplex PCR reads with MiXCR, one row per CDR3 protein. This table has 400,000 to 550,000 distinct CDR3 sequences, less than 25% appearing once. This chain joins TRBV15 and TRBJ1-1; D is undetermined. This receptor was obtained from a woman aged 25 to 39 with Graves' ophthalmopathy. Sequenced: blood. The CDR3 coding sequence is TGTGCCACCAGCAAAGCGATCGGTTCCGTGAACACTGAAGCTTTCTTT. This sequence encodes CATSKAIGSVNTEAFF. The variable domain in full, completed from reference TRBV15 and TRBJ1-1, reads DAMVIQNPRYQVTQFGKPVTLSCSQTLNHNVMYWYQQKSSQAPKLLFHYYDKDFNNEADTPDNFQSRRPNTSFCFLDIRSPGLGDTAMYLCATSKAIGSVNTEAFFGQGTRLTVV.